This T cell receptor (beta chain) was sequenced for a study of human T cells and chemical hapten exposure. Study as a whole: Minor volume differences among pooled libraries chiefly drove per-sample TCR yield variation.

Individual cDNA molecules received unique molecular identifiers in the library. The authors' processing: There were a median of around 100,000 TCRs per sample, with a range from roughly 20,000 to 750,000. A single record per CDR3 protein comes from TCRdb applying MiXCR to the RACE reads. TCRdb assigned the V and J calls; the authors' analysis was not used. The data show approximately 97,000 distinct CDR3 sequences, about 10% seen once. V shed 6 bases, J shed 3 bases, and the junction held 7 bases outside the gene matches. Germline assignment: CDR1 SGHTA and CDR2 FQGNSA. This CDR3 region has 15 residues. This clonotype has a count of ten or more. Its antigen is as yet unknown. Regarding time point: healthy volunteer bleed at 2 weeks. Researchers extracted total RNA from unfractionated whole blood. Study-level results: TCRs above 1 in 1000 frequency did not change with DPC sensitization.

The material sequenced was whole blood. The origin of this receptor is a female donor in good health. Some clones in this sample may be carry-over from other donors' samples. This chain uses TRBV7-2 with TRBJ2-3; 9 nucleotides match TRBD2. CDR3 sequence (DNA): TGTGCCAGCAGTCTAGCGGGATGGGGAACAGATACGCAGTATTTT. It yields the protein CASSLAGWGTDTQYF.